One and the same sample provided the 26 T cell receptor beta chains below, sequenced in a study of control samples from healthy donors and cancer patients. Profiled with immunoSEQ multiplex PCR; TCRdb holds only in-frame clones, not every one. The sample lists around 110,000 clones; approximately 90% were seen once. The sample taken for sequencing was PBMCs. Source of these receptors: a woman in her 50s with colorectal cancer.

The rearrangement joins TRBV5-1 to TRBJ1-2, with 11 bases lining up with TRBD1. V was pared by 3 bases and J by 4 bases, with 14 bases of the junction left unmatched. The CDR3 is 18 amino acids. CDR1 and CDR2 from the germline V gene are SGHRS and YFSETQ. This chain's CDR3 is CASSSNTGTGGGSYGYTF. The CDR3 nucleotides read TGCGCCAGCAGCTCTAATACCGGGACAGGGGGTGGAAGCTATGGCTACACCTTC. Based on the CDR3 plus reference TRBV5-1 and TRBJ1-2, the full variable domain is KAGVTQTPRYLIKTRGQQVTLSCSPISGHRSVSWYQQTPGQGLQFLFEYFSETQRNKGNFPGRFSGRQFSNSRSEMNVSTLELGDSALYLCASSSNTGTGGGSYGYTFGSGTRLTVV.

The chain links TRBV14 to TRBJ2-5; 10 bases agree with TRBD1. The germline V gene has CDR1 SGHDN and CDR2 FVKESK. Trimming at V came to 2 bases and at J to 5 bases, leaving 5 bases not matched to a gene. The CDR3 is 15 amino acids. This CDR3 is CASSQLGQGDETQYF. In nucleotides, the CDR3 is TGTGCCAGCAGCCAACTAGGACAGGGGGATGAGACCCAGTACTTC.

The chain recombines TRBV4-2 with TRBJ2-5, with TRBD1 matching 7 bases. The length of the CDR3 is 18 residues. V shed 4 bases and J 3 bases; nucleotides not matched to a gene: 17. Germline CDR1 reads LGHNA; CDR2 reads YNFKEQ. The CDR3 DNA is TGTGCCAGCAGCCGGAGCGGACTTTCCGGGACAGAAAAAGAGACCCAGTACTTC. This encodes CASSRSGLSGTEKETQYF.

The rearrangement links TRBV5-6 to TRBJ1-1; the match to TRBD1 covers 7 bases. The germline V gene encodes CDR1 SGHDT and CDR2 YYEEEE. The V gene end was trimmed by 1 base and the J gene end by 4 bases; junction bases not matched to a gene: 4. The CDR3 sequence is 14 residues long. The CDR3 is CASSLQGGGTEAFF. As DNA, the CDR3 is TGTGCCAGCAGCTTGCAGGGGGGTGGCACTGAAGCTTTCTTT. Full variable domain (rest looked up from reference TRBV5-6 and TRBJ1-1): DAGVTQSPTHLIKTRGQQVTLRCSPKSGHDTVSWYQQALGQGPQFIFQYYEEEERQRGNFPDRFSGHQFPNYSSELNVNALLLGDSALYLCASSLQGGGTEAFFGQGTRLTVV.

This rearrangement joins TRBV3-1 (or the pseudogene TRBV3-2) to TRBJ2-5; 12 positions agree with TRBD2. After removal of 4 bases from V and 6 bases from J, the junction contained 9 bases not matched to a gene. Germline V gene lookup returns CDR1 LGHDT and CDR2 YNNKEL (reference sequence). This CDR3 has 16 residues. CDR3 DNA: TGTGCCAGCAGCCCACGACTAGCGGGGGCATTGCAGACCCAGTACTTC. This translates into CASSPRLAGALQTQYF.

In its sample, this clone was seen a few times. This sample also contains other DNA sequences that code for the same CDR3. The chain employs TRBV9 and TRBJ1-5; D may be TRBD1 (6 bases). V dropped 10 bases and J dropped 6 bases, with 20 bases sitting between them. Germline V gives CDR1 SGDLS, CDR2 YYNGEE. The CDR3 covers 14 residues. The CDR3 coding sequence is TGTGCCCGCGGGGGGGCGGGGGGTACTCAGCCCCAGCATTTT. It codes for CARGGAGGTQPQHF.

The rearrangement uses TRBV7-3 and TRBJ2-1; 9 bases are shared with TRBD2. The CDR3 is 14 residues long. Germline V gives CDR1 SGHTA, CDR2 FQGTGA. V dropped 5 bases and J dropped 7; count of bases not matched to a gene: 6. CDR3 amino acids: CASSAAGGQNEQFF. The CDR3 bases are TGTGCCAGCAGCGCCGCGGGGGGGCAGAATGAGCAGTTCTTC.

The chain carries TRBV5-1 and TRBJ2-2, with 11 nucleotides matching TRBD1. This CDR3 is built from 15 residues. CDR1 is SGHRS and CDR2 is YFSETQ in the germline V gene. V gave up 3 bases and J gave up 5 bases; unmatched junction bases: 3. For the CDR3, the DNA is TGCGCCAGCAGCTGGGGGACAGGGGGGACCGGGGAGCTGTTTTTT. As protein: CASSWGTGGTGELFF.

The genes are TRBV1 and TRBJ1-2; whether TRBD1, the table's D call, matches the DNA was not checked. TRBV1 is an annotated pseudogene. CDR3 length: 15 residues. CDR3 loop: CTSSPKPDRVYGYTF. As DNA, the CDR3 is TGCACCAGCAGCCCTAAACCCGACAGGGTCTATGGCTACACCTTC.

V usage is TRBV5-5 and J usage is TRBJ1-5, with a possible D match to TRBD1 (5 bases). CDR1 is SGHKS, CDR2 YYEKEE, per germline (reference sequence). The V and J ends lost 4 bases and 4 bases respectively, with 12 bases between them. The CDR3 loop spans 14 amino acids. DNA for the CDR3: TGTGCCAGCAGCCCCGCAGGGACTAATCAGCCCCAGCATTTT. As protein: CASSPAGTNQPQHF.

With regard to this clone: Other DNA sequences in this sample translate to the same CDR3. This sequence joins TRBV5-1 and TRBJ2-5; D gene ambiguous. The germline V and J ends were trimmed by 4 bases and 1 base, with 2 bases remaining between them. Germline CDR1 SGHRS, CDR2 YFSETQ. The length of the CDR3 is 11 residues. The CDR3 nucleotides are TGCGCCAGCAGCAGCCAAGAGACCCAGTACTTC. It yields the protein CASSSQETQYF.

The chain combines TRBV10-3 with TRBJ2-7; weak D call: TRBD2 (5 bases). V lost 10 bases and J 7 bases, leaving 14 bases between the germline ends. The CDR3 sequence is 11 residues long. Germline V gives CDR1 ENHRY, CDR2 SYGVKD. CDR3 DNA: TGTGCCACCGGACTCCATGGGGAGCAGTACTTC. This encodes CATGLHGEQYF.

V usage is TRBV5-1 and J usage is TRBJ2-3; 8 bases are shared with TRBD2. The CDR3 has 16 residues. With 2 bases clipped from V and 1 base from J, the junction kept 6 bases outside the gene matches. Germline CDR1 reads SGHRS; CDR2 reads YFSETQ. As DNA, the CDR3 is TGCGCCAGCAGCTTCCCTAGCGGGTTACGCACAGATACGCAGTATTTT. Its protein product is CASSFPSGLRTDTQYF.

The chain recombines TRBV10-3 with TRBJ1-4; D unclear. CDR1 and CDR2 (germline): ENHRY, SYGVKD. The V end was cut by 6 bases, the J end by 3 bases, with 8 bases between. The CDR3 covers 13 residues. CDR3 loop: CAIRTDPNEKLFF. DNA for the CDR3: TGTGCCATCAGGACGGACCCTAATGAAAAACTGTTTTTT.

This rearrangement joins TRBV15 to TRBJ2-1; 7 bases map to TRBD2. Germline V gives CDR1 LNHNV, CDR2 YYDKDF (reference sequence). The V gene end was trimmed by 8 bases and the J gene end by 5 bases; junction bases not matched to a gene: 15. The CDR3 extends over 16 amino acids. In nucleotides, the CDR3 is TGTGCCACCGATTGGGGGGGAGGGTTCACTAACAATGAGCAGTTCTTC. This translates into CATDWGGGFTNNEQFF.

The chain couples TRBV10-2 to TRBJ1-6; D is possibly TRBD1 (5 bases). In germline, CDR1 is WSHSY, CDR2 SAAADI. CDR3 length: 14 amino acids. The V gene lost 4 bases and the J gene lost 9 bases, with 13 bases spanning the gap. DNA for the CDR3: TGCGCCAGCAGTGTGGAGGGGCGAGGTTCACCCCTCCACTTT. It is translated as CASSVEGRGSPLHF.

This clone has a handful of counts. This chain links TRBV19 with TRBJ1-1; TRBD1 agrees at 7 bases. The length of the CDR3 is 20 residues. Germline CDR1 reads LNHDA; CDR2 reads SQIVND (reference sequence). V dropped 1 base and J dropped 4; count of bases not matched to a gene: 21. The CDR3 spells CASSIAYGRFTRGLSTEAFF. Here the CDR3 DNA reads TGTGCCAGTAGTATAGCTTATGGCCGCTTCACGAGGGGGCTGAGCACTGAAGCTTTCTTT.

The chain couples TRBV7-9 to TRBJ1-2; tentatively, D is TRBD1 (5 bases). The germline V gene encodes CDR1 SEHNR and CDR2 FQNEAQ (reference sequence). The V end lost 5 bases, the J end lost 0 bases, and 19 bases lay between the germline ends. The CDR3 spans 17 residues. The CDR3 region is CASSHASGGGANYGYTF. The CDR3 DNA is TGTGCCAGCAGCCACGCCTCGGGGGGGGGTGCTAACTATGGCTACACCTTC.

The chain uses TRBV15 and TRBJ2-1; D call uncertain. The CDR3 spans 14 residues. Germline assignment: CDR1 LNHNV and CDR2 YYDKDF (reference sequence). The V gene lost 5 bases and the J gene lost 8 bases, with 16 bases spanning the gap. The CDR3 spells CATSLLPRVDEQFF. DNA of the CDR3: TGTGCCACCAGCTTACTACCCCGGGTGGATGAGCAGTTCTTC.

The V call is TRBV27, the J call TRBJ2-5, with D perhaps matching TRBD1 (5 bases). V lost 6 bases, J lost 4 bases, and 18 bases lay in between. CDR3 size: 15 residues. Germline V gene sequence: CDR1 MNHEY, CDR2 SMNVEV (reference sequence). The CDR3, as DNA: TGTGCCAGCAGCTCATTCCCAGGGCCGGGAGAGACCCAGTACTTC. It yields the protein CASSSFPGPGETQYF.

V and J are TRBV7-9 and TRBJ2-5; 8 bases agree with TRBD2. The V gene's germline CDR1 is SEHNR and CDR2 FQNEAQ (reference sequence). Trimming removed 2 bases from V and 4 bases from J; junction bases left unmatched: 6. There are 15 residues in the CDR3. The CDR3 here is CASSLLRGGPETQYF. CDR3 sequence (DNA): TGTGCCAGCAGCTTACTTCGGGGGGGCCCAGAGACCCAGTACTTC.

The genes are TRBV5-1 and TRBJ2-5, with TRBD2 matching over 7 bases. CDR1 and CDR2 from the germline V gene are SGHRS and YFSETQ. There are 15 residues in the CDR3. V trimming: 4 bases; J trimming: 2 bases; junction bases outside the gene matches: 8. The CDR3 DNA is TGCGCCAGCAGCCTTATACTAGCGTCACAAGAGACCCAGTACTTC. Its translation is CASSLILASQETQYF.

The chain has TRBV7-3 and TRBJ2-5, with 9 bases lining up with TRBD1. With V trimmed by 5 bases and J by 2 bases, 9 bases remained unmatched. In germline, CDR1 is SGHTA, CDR2 FQGTGA. The CDR3 totals 16 residues. DNA of the CDR3: TGTGCCAGCAGCGCACGACAGGGGGTGTCACAAGAGACCCAGTACTTC. Translating it yields CASSARQGVSQETQYF. The full variable domain, rest sourced from reference TRBV7-3 and TRBJ2-5, is GAGVSQTPSNKVTEKGKYVELRCDPISGHTALYWYRQSLGQGPEFLIYFQGTGAADDSGLPNDRFFAVRPEGSVSTLKIQRTERGDSAVYLCASSARQGVSQETQYFGPGTRLLVL.

V usage is TRBV10-3 and J usage is TRBJ1-6, with a possible D match to TRBD1 (6 bases). CDR3 length: 13 residues. Germline V gene data show CDR1 as ENHRY and CDR2 as SYGVKD. The CDR3 reads CAGGSSYNSPLHF. For the CDR3, the DNA is TGTGCAGGGGGAAGCTCCTATAATTCACCCCTCCACTTT.

This clone has only one observation. V gene TRBV9 combines with J gene TRBJ2-1; possible D gene TRBD2, 6 bases. V was pared by 3 bases and J by 5 bases, with 15 bases between. Germline loops: CDR1 SGDLS, CDR2 YYNGEE. This CDR3 contains 15 residues. CDR3 nucleotide sequence: TGTGCCAGCAGCGCCCGCCCCGGGACTGACAATGAGCAGTTCTTC. Protein: CASSARPGTDNEQFF.

The rearrangement links TRBV5-1 to TRBJ1-1; D is unclear. The length of the CDR3 is 14 residues. V lost 0 bases to trimming and J lost 0 bases, with 6 bases between them. The germline CDR1 and CDR2 sequences are SGHRS and YFSETQ. The CDR3 region has the DNA TGCGCCAGCAGCTTGGCACTGATGAACACTGAAGCTTTCTTT. This translates into CASSLALMNTEAFF.